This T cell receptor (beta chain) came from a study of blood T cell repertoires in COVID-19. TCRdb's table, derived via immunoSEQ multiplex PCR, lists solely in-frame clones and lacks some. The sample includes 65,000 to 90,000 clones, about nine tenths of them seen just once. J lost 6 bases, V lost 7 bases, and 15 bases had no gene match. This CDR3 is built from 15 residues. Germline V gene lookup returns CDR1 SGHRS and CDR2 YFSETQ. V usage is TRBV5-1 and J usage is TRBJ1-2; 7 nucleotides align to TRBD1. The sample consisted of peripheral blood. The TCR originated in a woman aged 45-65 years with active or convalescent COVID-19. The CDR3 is CASSPQGPNLDGYTF. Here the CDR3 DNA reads TGCGCCAGCTCACCACAGGGGCCAAATTTAGATGGCTACACCTTC.